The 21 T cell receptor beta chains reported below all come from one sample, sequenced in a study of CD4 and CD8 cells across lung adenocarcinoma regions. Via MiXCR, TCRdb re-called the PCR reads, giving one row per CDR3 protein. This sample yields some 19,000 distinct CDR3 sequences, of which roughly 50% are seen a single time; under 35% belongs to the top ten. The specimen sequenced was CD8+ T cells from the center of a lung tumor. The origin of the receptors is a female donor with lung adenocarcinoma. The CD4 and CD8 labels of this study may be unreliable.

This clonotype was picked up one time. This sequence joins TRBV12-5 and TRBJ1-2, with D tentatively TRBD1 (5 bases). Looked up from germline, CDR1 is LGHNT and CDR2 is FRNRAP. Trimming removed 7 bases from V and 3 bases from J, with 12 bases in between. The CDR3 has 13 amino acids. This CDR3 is CASARDLDYGYTF. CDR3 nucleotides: TGTGCTAGTGCCCGGGACCTCGACTATGGCTACACCTTC.

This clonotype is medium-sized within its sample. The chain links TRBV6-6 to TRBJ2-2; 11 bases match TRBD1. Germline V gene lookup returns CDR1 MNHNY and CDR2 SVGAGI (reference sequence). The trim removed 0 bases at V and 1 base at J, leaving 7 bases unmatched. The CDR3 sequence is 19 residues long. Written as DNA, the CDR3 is TGTGCCAGCAGTTACTCGGGGGGGACAGGGGGTGGGAACACCGGGGAGCTGTTTTTT. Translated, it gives CASSYSGGTGGGNTGELFF.

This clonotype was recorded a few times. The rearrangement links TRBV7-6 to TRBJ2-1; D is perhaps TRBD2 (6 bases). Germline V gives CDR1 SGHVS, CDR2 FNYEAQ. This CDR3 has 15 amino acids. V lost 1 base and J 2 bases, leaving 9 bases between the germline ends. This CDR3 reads CASSLGGVTYNEQFF. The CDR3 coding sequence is TGTGCCAGCAGCTTAGGGGGGGTAACCTACAATGAGCAGTTCTTC.

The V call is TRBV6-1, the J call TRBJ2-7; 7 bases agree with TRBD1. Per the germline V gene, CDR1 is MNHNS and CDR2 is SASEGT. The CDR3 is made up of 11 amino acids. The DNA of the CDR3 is TGTGCCACCAGGGACAGATACGAGCAGTGCGTC. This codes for CATRDRYEQCV.

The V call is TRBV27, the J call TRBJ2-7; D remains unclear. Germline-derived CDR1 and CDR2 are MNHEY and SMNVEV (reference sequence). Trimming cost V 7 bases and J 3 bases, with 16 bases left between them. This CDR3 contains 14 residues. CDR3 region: CASTRRVGGYEQYF. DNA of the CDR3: TGTGCCAGCACCCGACGGGTAGGTGGCTACGAGCAGTACTTC.

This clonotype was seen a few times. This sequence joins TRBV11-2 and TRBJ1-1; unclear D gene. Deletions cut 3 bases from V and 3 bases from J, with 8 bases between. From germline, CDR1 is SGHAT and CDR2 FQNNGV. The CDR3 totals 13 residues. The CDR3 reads CASSLVEDTEAFF. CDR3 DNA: TGTGCCAGCAGCTTGGTCGAGGACACTGAAGCTTTCTTT.

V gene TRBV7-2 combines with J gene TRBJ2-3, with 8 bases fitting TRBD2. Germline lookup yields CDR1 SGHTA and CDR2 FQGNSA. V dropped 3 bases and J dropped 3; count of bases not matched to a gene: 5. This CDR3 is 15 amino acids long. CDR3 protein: CASSFSGRGTDTQYF. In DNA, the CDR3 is TGTGCCAGCAGCTTCAGCGGGAGAGGTACAGATACGCAGTATTTT.

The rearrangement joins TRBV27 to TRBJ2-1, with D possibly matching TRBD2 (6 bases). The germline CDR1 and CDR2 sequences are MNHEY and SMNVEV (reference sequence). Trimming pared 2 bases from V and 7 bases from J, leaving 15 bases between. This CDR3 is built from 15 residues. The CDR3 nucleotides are TGTGCCAGCAGTTTAGGAGCCGGGGGAAGAAATGAGCAGTTCTTC. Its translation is CASSLGAGGRNEQFF.

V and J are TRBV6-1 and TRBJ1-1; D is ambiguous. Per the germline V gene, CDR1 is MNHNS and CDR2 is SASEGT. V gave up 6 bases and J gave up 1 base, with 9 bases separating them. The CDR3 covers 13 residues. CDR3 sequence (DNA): TGTGCCAGCAGACCCCGAGGGAACACTGAAGCTTTCTTT. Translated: CASRPRGNTEAFF.

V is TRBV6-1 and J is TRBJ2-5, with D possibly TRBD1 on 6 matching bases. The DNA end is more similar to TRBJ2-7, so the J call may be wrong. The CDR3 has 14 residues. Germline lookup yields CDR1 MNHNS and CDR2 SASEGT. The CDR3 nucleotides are TGTGCCAGCAGCCTTAGCAGGGGAACCTACGAGCAGTACTTC. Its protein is CASSLSRGTYEQYF.

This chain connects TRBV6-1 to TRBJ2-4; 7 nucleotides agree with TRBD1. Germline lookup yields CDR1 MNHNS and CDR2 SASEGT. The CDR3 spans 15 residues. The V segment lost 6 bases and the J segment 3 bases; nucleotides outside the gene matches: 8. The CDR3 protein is CASSPRGWGKNIQYF. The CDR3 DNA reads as TGTGCCAGCAGCCCCAGGGGGTGGGGCAAAAACATTCAGTACTTC.

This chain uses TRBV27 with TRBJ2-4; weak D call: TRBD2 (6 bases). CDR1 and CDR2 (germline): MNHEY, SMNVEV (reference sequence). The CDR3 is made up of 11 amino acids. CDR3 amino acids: CGRGAKDTQYF. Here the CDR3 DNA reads TGTGGGAGGGGTGCTAAAGATACGCAGTACTTC.

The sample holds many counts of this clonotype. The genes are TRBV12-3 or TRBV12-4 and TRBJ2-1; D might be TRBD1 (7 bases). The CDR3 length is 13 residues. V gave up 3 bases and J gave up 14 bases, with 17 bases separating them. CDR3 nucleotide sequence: TGTGCCAGCAGTTTTACGCGGGACAGCGCTAAGTTCTTC. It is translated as CASSFTRDSAKFF.

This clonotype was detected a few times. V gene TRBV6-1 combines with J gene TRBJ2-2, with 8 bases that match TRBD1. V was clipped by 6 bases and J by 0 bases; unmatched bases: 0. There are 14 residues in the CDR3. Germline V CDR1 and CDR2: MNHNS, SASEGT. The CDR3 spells CASSRGPNTGELFF. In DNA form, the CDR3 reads TGTGCCAGCAGCAGGGGGCCGAACACCGGGGAGCTGTTTTTT.

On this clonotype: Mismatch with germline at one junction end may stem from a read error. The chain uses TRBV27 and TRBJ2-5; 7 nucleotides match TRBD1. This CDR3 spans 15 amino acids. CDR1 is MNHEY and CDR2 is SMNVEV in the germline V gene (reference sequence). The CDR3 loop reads CARGPGGRAQEIQYF. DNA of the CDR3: TGTGCCAGGGGCCCAGGGGGTCGTGCCCAAGAGATCCAGTACTTC.

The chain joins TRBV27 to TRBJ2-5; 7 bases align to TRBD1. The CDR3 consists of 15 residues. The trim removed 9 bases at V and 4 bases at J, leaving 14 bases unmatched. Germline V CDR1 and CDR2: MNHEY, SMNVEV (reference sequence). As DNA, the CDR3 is TGTGCCAGGGGGTTTGGGGACAGAGAACCAGAGACCCAGTACTTC. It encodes CARGFGDREPETQYF.

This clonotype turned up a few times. CDR3 sequence (DNA): TGTGCCATCCTATCAACACTTACGAACACTGAAGCTTTCTTT. It specifies CAILSTLTNTEAFF. This chain connects TRBV27 to TRBJ1-1; no clear D. Trimming stripped 10 bases from V and 1 base from J, with 16 bases between. The germline V gene encodes CDR1 MNHEY and CDR2 SMNVEV (reference sequence). This CDR3 contains 14 residues.

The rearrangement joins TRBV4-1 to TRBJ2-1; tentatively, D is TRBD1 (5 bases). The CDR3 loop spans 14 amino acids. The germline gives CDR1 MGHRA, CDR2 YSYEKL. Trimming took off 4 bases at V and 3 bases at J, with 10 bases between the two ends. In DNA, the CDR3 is TGCGCCAGCAGCCGGGCTAGGGGCTACAATGAGCAGTTCTTC. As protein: CASSRARGYNEQFF.

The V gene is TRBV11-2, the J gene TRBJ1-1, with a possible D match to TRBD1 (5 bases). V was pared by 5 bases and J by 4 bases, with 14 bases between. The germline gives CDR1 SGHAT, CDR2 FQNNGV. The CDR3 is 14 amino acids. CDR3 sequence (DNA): TGTGCCAGCAGCCTCTTTTCGACAGCCACTGAAGCTTTCTTT. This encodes CASSLFSTATEAFF.

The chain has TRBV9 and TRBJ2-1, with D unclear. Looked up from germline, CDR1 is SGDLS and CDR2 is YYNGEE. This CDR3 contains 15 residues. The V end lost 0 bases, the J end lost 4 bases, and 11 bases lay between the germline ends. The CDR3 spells CASSVEGPEYNEQFF. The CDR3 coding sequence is TGTGCCAGCAGCGTAGAGGGTCCGGAGTACAATGAGCAGTTCTTC.

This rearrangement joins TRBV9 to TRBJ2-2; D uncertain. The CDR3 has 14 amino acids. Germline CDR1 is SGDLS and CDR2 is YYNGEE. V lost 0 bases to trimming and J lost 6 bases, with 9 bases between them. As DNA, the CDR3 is TGTGCCAGCAGCGTAGTCCCTCAGGCCGGGGAGCTGTTTTTT. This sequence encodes CASSVVPQAGELFF.